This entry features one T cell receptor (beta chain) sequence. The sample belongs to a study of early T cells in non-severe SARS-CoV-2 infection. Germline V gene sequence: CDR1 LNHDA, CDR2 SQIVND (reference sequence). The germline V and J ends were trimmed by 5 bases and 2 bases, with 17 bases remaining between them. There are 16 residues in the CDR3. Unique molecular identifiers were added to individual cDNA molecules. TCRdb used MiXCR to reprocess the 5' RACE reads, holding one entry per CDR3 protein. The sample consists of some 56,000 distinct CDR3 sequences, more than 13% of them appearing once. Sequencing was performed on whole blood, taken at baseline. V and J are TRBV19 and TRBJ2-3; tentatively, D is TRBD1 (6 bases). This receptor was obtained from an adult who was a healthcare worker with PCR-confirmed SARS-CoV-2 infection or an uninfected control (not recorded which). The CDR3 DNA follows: TGTGCCAGTAGTTTAGGTTGGGGGCGAACCACAGATACGCAGTATTTT. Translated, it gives CASSLGWGRTTDTQYF.